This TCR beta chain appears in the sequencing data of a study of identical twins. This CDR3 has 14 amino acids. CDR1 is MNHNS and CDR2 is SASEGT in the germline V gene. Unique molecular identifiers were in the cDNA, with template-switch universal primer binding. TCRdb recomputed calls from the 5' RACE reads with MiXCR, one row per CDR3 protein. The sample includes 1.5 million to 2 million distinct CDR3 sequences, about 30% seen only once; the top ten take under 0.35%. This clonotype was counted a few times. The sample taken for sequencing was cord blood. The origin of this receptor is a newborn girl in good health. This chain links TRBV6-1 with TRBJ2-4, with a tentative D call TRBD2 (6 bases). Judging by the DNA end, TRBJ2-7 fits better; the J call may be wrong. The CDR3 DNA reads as TGTGCCAGCAGTGACCGGGACTTAGCCCGCGAGCAGTACTTC. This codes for CASSDRDLAREQYF.